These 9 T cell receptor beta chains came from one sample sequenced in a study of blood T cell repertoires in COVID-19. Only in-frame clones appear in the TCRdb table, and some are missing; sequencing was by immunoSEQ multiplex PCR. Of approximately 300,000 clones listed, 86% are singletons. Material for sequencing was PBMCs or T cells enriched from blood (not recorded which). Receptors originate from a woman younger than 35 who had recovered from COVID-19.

The CDR3 is CASSVMAEAAGGIYF. The CDR3, as DNA: TGTGCCAGCAGCGTAATGGCGGAGGCCGCAGGTGGTATATATTTT. J is TRBJ1-3 and V is TRBV9; D not certain. V shed 1 base and J shed 13 bases, with 21 bases lying between them. This CDR3 has 15 amino acids. Germline CDR1 is SGDLS and CDR2 is YYNGEE. Supplemented by reference TRBV9 and TRBJ1-3, the full variable domain reads DSGVTQTPKHLITATGQRVTLRCSPRSGDLSVYWYQQSLDQGLQFLIQYYNGEERAKGNILERFSAQQFPDLHSELNLSSLELGDSALYFCASSVMAEAAGGIYFGEGSWLTVV.

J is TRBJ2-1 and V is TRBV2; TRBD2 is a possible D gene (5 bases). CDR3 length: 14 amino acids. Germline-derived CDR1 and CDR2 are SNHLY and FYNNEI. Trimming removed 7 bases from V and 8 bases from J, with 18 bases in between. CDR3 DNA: TGTGCCAGCAAGGACTCTAATGCACGGGATGAGCAGTTCTTC. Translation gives CASKDSNARDEQFF.

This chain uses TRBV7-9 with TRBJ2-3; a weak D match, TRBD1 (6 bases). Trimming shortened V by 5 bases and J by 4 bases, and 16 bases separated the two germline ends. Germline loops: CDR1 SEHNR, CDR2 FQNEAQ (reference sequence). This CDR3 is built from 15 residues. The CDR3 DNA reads TGTGCCAGCAGCCCGGGGACATTTTTCCCAGATACGCAGTATTTT. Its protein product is CASSPGTFFPDTQYF.

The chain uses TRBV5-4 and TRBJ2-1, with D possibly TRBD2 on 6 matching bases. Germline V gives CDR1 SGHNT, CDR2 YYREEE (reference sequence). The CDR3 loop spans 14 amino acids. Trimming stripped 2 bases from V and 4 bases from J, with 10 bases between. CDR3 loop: CASSFGGPYNEQFF. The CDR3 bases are TGTGCCAGCAGCTTCGGGGGACCGTACAATGAGCAGTTCTTC.

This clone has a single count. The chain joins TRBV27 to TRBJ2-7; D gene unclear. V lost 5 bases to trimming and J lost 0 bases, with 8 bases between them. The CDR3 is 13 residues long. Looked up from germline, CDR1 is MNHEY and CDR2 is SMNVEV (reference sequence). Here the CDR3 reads CASSPQNSYEQYF. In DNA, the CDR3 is TGTGCCAGCAGTCCACAAAACTCCTACGAGCAGTACTTC.

The chain's CDR3 is CASSFGGREAFF. CDR3 DNA: TGTGCCAGCAGCTTTGGGGGCAGGGAAGCTTTCTTT. This chain joins TRBV27 and TRBJ1-1; tentatively, D is TRBD1 (6 bases). V was cut by 6 bases and J by 8 bases, with 13 bases left in between. CDR1 is MNHEY and CDR2 is SMNVEV in the germline V gene (reference sequence). The CDR3 runs to 12 residues.

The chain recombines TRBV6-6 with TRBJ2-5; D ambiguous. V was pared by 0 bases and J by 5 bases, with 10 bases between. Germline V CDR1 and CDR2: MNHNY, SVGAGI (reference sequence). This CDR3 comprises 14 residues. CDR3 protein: CASSYSASVETQYF. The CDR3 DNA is TGTGCCAGCAGTTACTCAGCGAGTGTGGAGACCCAGTACTTC.

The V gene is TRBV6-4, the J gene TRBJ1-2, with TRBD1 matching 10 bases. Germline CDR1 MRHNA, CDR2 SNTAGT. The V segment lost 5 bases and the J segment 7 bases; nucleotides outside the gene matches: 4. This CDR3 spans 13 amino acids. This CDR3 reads CASSQTGGSGYTF. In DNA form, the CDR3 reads TGTGCCAGCAGTCAGACAGGGGGCAGTGGCTACACCTTC.

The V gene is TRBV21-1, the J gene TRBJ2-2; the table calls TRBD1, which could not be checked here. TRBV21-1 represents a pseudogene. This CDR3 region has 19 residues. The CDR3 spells CASSTRTGLIPPNTGELFF. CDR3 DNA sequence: TGTGCCAGCAGCACCCGGACAGGGCTAATCCCACCGAACACCGGGGAGCTGTTTTTT.